This TCR beta chain originates from a study of read filtering for tumor transcriptome and immune sequencing (dated by TCRdb to the early 2020s). General notes on the study: Of the patients in the cohort, more than 16 were male and fewer than 15 were female, and their mean age was 65.9 years, with a range of about 47 to 85. By revised international staging, under 10 patients were R-ISS I, about 15 were R-ISS II and about seven were R-ISS III. After DNase treatment, whole-transcriptome libraries were prepared using the TruSeq RNA Access Library Prep Kit. TCR-region mapped reads per sample ranged from about 3.5 to 11 million with IR-seq versus only about 85 to 1273 with RNA-seq. Using the same bone marrow samples, the study compared TCR repertoires obtained by targeted immune repertoire sequencing with those obtained by bulk whole-transcriptome sequencing. One of the main goals was to work out a read-filtering strategy for immune repertoire data, in particular whether clonotypes backed by only a single read should be removed. The investigation overall reported the following: The correlation between IR-seq and RNA-seq shared clonotype proportions rose when single-read clonotypes were removed. Compared with RNA-seq, IR-seq captured clonotypes at much greater depth and more reliably, and a smaller IR-seq throughput was enough to identify most of the shared clonotypes. The sorted CD138-negative fraction was a mixed bone marrow immune population, not purified T cells. In IR-seq, single-read clonotypes were roughly 84% of clonotypes but around 3.2% of total reads; in RNA-seq they were around 75% of clonotypes and about 40% of reads.

Starting from roughly 0.4 ug RNA, TCR libraries were constructed with the Immunoverse kit using molecular barcoded adaptors that cover the alpha/delta and beta/gamma chains. The same RNA used for transcriptome sequencing was used for TCR library preparation. Sequencing of the TCR libraries was done on an Illumina HiSeq 4000 with 2 x 150 cycles. The original methods were these. Using MiXCR, which included quality filtering and error correction, TCR reads were aligned to human V, D, J and C references and then assembled into CDR3 clonotypes. Clonotype counts and gene usage diversity were analyzed with the tcR package in R. For inspection of raw mapping reads, RNA-seq reads were mapped by STAR aligner version 2.5.3a onto GRCh37 of the human genome. To test the effect of sequencing depth on detected clonotypes, IR-seq fastq files were randomly downsampled using Seqtk 1.3. TCRdb ran its own pipeline on the public reads, namely fastp trimming at Q25 and MiXCR clone calling, and kept in-frame beta chains. When rows share a CDR3 protein, they turn into one entry using the most common DNA and genes. For this entry, the V and J calls and clone size follow TCRdb and not the study's own pipeline. This sample comprises roughly 25,000 distinct CDR3 sequences, 20% to 25% of them detected only once. Clones ranked in the top ten supply roughly a sixth of the sample.

Each patient had bone marrow sampled at the time of active disease. Bone marrow mononuclear cells were isolated by Ficoll-Hypaque density gradient centrifugation. CD138-negative cells were obtained by negative selection after labeling with CD138 magnetic microbeads on a MACS separator, removing myeloma plasma cells. Flow cytometry on an Attune NxT with CD138 antibodies was used to check the purity of the isolated cells. TRIzol reagent was used to extract total RNA, which was then quantified with a NanoDrop spectrophotometer. Paired RNA-seq and IR-seq were performed on the CD138-negative bone marrow sample of each patient. The cysteine opens and the phenylalanine closes a CDR3 of 15 amino acids. The CDR3 DNA has 45 bases and is translated from base 1. Ends trimmed: V by 3 bases, J by 2 bases; bases unmatched to a gene: 2. The germline V gene (reference sequence) gives CDR1 as LGHDT and CDR2 as YNNKEL.

This clonotype qualifies as medium-sized (0.01 to 0.1%). The antigen this receptor binds is unknown. The input lacks base qualities; no much larger clone sits a single base away. The receptor was derived from a donor at least 40 years old with multiple myeloma. The sequenced sample consisted of a population of CD138-negative cells sorted from bone marrow. The label giving this sample's cell subset or site can be read as: bone marrow mononuclear cells depleted of CD138+ plasma/myeloma cells by negative magnetic selection. This receptor chain uses TRBV3-1 and TRBJ2-1; 9 central nucleotides agree with TRBD2. The DNA is as follows: TGTGCCAGCAGCCATAGCGGGAGAGCCTACAATGAGCAGTTCTTC. This gives the protein CASSHSGRAYNEQFF.